One sample yielded the 11 T cell receptor beta chains listed below, sequenced in a study of T cells in localized non-small cell lung cancer. Assay: immunoSEQ multiplex PCR; the TCRdb copy retains only in-frame clones and omits some. The sample holds more than 2,000 clones, roughly 25% seen once. The sample here was lung tumor tissue, taken before any cancer treatment. The receptors here all came from a woman between 35 and 70 years old with stage I lung adenocarcinoma.

Only one count was recorded for this clone. The chain combines TRBV5-1 with TRBJ1-3; D is possibly TRBD1 (5 bases). CDR1 SGHRS and CDR2 YFSETQ come from the germline V gene. Between the trimmed V and J ends, which lost 2 bases and 2 bases, there was a span of 11 bases. CDR3 length: 15 amino acids. CDR3 in DNA: TGCGCCAGCAGCTTAGGACAAGCAACTGGAAACACCATATATTTT. Translation gives CASSLGQATGNTIYF.

The chain recombines TRBV18 with TRBJ1-5; TRBD1 matches 9 bases. The CDR3 sequence is 16 residues long. V gave up 6 bases and J gave up 3 bases; unmatched junction bases: 9. CDR1 is KGHSH, CDR2 LQKENI, per germline. The CDR3 sequence: CASSEQGAGYNQPQHF. The CDR3 DNA sequence: TGTGCCAGCTCGGAACAGGGGGCAGGTTACAATCAGCCCCAGCATTTT. Filled out from reference TRBV18 and TRBJ1-5, the complete variable domain reads NAGVMQNPRHLVRRRGQEARLRCSPMKGHSHVYWYRQLPEEGLKFMVYLQKENIIDESGMPKERFSAEFPKEGPSILRIQQVVRGDSAAYFCASSEQGAGYNQPQHFGDGTRLSIL.

This clone was seen more than once but under ten times. The J gene is TRBJ2-7, the V gene TRBV11-3; 8 bases match TRBD1. The ends lost 3 bases at V and 4 bases at J; junction bases unmatched: 17. From germline, CDR1 is SGHNT and CDR2 YENEEA. The CDR3 covers 18 residues. CDR3: CASSLFRTGPPFIYEQYF. The CDR3 DNA is TGTGCCAGCAGCTTGTTTCGGACAGGGCCTCCCTTTATATACGAGCAGTACTTC. The full variable domain, completed using reference TRBV11-3 and TRBJ2-7, is EAGVVQSPRYKIIEKKQPVAFWCNPISGHNTLYWYLQNLGQGPELLIRYENEEAVDDSQLPKDRFSAERLKGVDSTLKIQPAELGDSAVYLCASSLFRTGPPFIYEQYFGPGTRLTVT.

The CDR3 sequence is CASSPPSQGGYGYTF. The CDR3 nucleotides are TGTGCCAGCTCACCACCGAGCCAGGGAGGCTATGGCTACACCTTC. The chain couples TRBV18 to TRBJ1-2; perhaps TRBD1 as D (5 bases). The CDR3 is made up of 15 amino acids. CDR1 and CDR2 from the germline V gene are KGHSH and LQKENI. Trimming pared 0 bases from V and 4 bases from J, leaving 12 bases between.

The V gene is TRBV28, the J gene TRBJ1-1; 7 nucleotides line up with TRBD1. Germline V CDR1 and CDR2: MDHEN, SYDVKM. With 5 bases clipped from V and 1 base from J, the junction kept 10 bases outside the gene matches. The CDR3 has 16 amino acids. CDR3 DNA sequence: TGTGCCAGCAGTGCAGTCACAGGGGCCTCGAACACTGAAGCTTTCTTT. It yields the protein CASSAVTGASNTEAFF.

In this sample, this clone turned up a few times. The chain employs TRBV4-1 and TRBJ2-7; 8 bases match TRBD1. Trimming at V came to 1 base and at J to 1 base, leaving 3 bases not matched to a gene. The CDR3 is made up of 15 amino acids. Germline V gives CDR1 MGHRA, CDR2 YSYEKL. The CDR3 loop reads CASSQGHRGSYEQYF. The DNA of the CDR3 is TGCGCCAGCAGCCAAGGGCACAGGGGGTCCTACGAGCAGTACTTC.

This clone has just a few counts. The gene calls are TRBV11-3 and TRBJ2-1, with TRBD1 matching 9 bases. The CDR3 runs to 15 residues. From germline, CDR1 is SGHNT and CDR2 YENEEA. J lost 8 bases, V lost 4 bases, and 9 bases had no gene match. CDR3 sequence reads: CASSSDRGRGYEQFF. CDR3 nucleotide sequence: TGTGCCAGCAGCTCCGACAGGGGGAGAGGCTATGAGCAGTTCTTC. Full variable domain (outside the CDR3, taken from reference TRBV11-3 and TRBJ2-1): EAGVVQSPRYKIIEKKQPVAFWCNPISGHNTLYWYLQNLGQGPELLIRYENEEAVDDSQLPKDRFSAERLKGVDSTLKIQPAELGDSAVYLCASSSDRGRGYEQFFGPGTRLTVL.

Judged by abundance, this clone is large. The gene calls are TRBV11-3 and TRBJ2-1, with TRBD2 matching over 9 bases. The ends lost 4 bases at V and 6 bases at J; junction bases unmatched: 16. The germline V gene encodes CDR1 SGHNT and CDR2 YENEEA. CDR3 size: 18 residues. As DNA, the CDR3 is TGTGCCAGCAGCTCAGGGGCTAGCGGGAACTACCCGTTCAATGAGCAGTTCTTC. Protein product: CASSSGASGNYPFNEQFF.

By share, this clone ranks as medium-sized (0.01 to 0.1%). The genes are TRBV11-3 and TRBJ1-4; the D gene is possibly TRBD1 (5 bases). The length of the CDR3 is 16 residues. The germline V gene has CDR1 SGHNT and CDR2 YENEEA. Trimming took off 5 bases at V and 2 bases at J, with 15 bases between the two ends. The CDR3 protein is CASSPLATVTNEKLFF. The CDR3 DNA reads TGTGCCAGCAGCCCCCTGGCGACAGTTACTAATGAAAAACTGTTTTTT.

The genes are TRBV15 and TRBJ2-5, with a weak D call TRBD2 (6 bases). The CDR3 length is 16 residues. The V end lost 0 bases, the J end lost 4 bases, and 15 bases lay between the germline ends. Germline CDR1 and CDR2: LNHNV and YYDKDF (reference sequence). The CDR3 sequence is CATSRDSGTSLETQYF. For the CDR3, the DNA is TGTGCCACCAGCAGAGATAGCGGAACTAGCCTAGAGACCCAGTACTTC.

This sequence joins TRBV12-5 and TRBJ1-5, with D maybe TRBD1 (5 bases). CDR1 is LGHNT, CDR2 FRNRAP, per germline. The CDR3 runs to 17 residues. The germline V and J ends were trimmed by 0 bases and 3 bases, with 15 bases remaining between them. The CDR3 DNA reads TGTGCTAGTGGTTTGGTACGGCCAGGGCCTCACAATCAGCCCCAGCATTTT. This sequence encodes CASGLVRPGPHNQPQHF.